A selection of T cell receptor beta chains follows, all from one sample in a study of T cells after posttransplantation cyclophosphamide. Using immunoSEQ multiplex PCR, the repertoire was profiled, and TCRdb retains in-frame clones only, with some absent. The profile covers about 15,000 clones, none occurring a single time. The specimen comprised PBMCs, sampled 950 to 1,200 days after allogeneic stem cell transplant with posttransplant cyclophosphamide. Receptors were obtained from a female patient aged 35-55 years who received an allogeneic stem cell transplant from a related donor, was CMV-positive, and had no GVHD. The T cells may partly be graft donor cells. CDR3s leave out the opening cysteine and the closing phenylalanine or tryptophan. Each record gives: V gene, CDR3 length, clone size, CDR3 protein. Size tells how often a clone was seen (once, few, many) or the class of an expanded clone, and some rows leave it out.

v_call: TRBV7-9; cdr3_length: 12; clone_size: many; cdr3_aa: ASSPREMNTEAF
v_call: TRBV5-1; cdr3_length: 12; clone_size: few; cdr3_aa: ASSLVEYNSPLH
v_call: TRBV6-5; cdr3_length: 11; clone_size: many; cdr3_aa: ASSTGHRETQY
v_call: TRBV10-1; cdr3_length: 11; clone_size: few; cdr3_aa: ASSVKRGHEAF
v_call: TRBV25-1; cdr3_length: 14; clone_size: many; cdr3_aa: ASSPSGTGGRYEQY
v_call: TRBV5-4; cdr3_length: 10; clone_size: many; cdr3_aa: ASSLESDTQY
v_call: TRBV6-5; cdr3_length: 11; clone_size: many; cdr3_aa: ASRRGGVKEQF
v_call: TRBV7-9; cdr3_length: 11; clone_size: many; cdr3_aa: ASSFKGGNIQY
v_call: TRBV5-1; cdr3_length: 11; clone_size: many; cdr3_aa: ASSLIGADTQY
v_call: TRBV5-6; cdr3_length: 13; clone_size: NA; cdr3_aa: ASSLYSYSNQPQH
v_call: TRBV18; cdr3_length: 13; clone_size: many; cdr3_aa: ASSQGHTSTDTQY
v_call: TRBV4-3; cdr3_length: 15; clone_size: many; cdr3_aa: ASSQVGGQGYNSPLH
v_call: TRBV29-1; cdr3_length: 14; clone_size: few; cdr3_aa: SVEGTLAGDTDTQY
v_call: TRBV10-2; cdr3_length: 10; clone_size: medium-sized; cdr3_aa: ASSESRTEAF
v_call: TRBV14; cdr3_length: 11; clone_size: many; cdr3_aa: ASSQVSTGELF
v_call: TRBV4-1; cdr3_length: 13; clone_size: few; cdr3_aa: ASSPLLGSDGGAF
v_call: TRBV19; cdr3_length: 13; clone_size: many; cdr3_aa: ASSYDRGLSSGAF
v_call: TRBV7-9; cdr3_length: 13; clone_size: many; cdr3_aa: ASSPQSFGANVLT
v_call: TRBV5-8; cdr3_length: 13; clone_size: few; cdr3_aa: ASSPLGTGNQPQH
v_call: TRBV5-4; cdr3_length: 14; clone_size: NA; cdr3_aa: ASSSAGDRWAYEQY
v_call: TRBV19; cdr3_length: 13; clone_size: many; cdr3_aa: ASSTPGEDGNTIY
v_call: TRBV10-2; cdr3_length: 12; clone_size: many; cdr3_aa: ASRGAVPYNEQF
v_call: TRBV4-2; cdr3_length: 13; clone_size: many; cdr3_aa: ASSQEAATQETQY
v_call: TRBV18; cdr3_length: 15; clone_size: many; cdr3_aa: ASSPRDSISGANVLT
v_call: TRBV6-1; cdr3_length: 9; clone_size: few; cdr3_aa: ASSEFNEQY
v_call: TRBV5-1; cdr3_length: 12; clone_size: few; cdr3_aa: ASSFEPGGTEAF
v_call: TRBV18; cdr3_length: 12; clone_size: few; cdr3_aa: ASSPAGAGGEAF
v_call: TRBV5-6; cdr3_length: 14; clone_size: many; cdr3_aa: ASSLGSGVKQETQY
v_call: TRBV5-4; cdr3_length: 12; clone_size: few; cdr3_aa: ASSQDRLPYGYT
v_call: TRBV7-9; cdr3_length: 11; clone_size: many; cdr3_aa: ASSGYRATEAF
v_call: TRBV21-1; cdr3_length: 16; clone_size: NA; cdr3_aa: ASSKVGGQGLGNTEAF
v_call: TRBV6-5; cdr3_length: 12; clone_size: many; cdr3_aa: ASSYVSGPYEQY
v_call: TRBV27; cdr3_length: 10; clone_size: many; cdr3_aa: ASSSRWGALH
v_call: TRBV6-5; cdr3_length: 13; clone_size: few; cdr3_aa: ASGEGGEGNSPLH
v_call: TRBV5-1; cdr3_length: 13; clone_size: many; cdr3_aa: ASRKSAGGKNEQF
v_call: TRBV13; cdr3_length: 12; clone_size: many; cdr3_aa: ASSSGLGGYEQY
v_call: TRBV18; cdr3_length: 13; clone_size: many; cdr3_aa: ASSPRVDSGNTIY
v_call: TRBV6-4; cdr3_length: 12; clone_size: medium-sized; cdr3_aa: ASSDQSNTGELF
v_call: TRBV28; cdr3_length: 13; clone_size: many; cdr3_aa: ASSLYRDSPYEQY
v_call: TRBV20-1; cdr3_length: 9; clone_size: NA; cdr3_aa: SAGGVEAAF
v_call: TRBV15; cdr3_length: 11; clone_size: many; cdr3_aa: ATSREDRTAAF
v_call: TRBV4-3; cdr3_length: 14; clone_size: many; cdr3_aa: ASSQDLGGSYNEQF
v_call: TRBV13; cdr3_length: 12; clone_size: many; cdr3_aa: ASSLAGGSNEQF
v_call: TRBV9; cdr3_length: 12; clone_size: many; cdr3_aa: ASSVGTEPYEQY
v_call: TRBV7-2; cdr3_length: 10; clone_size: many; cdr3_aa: ASSREWGELF
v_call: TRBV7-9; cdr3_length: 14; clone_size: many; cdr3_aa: ASSPPDPAGGNTIY
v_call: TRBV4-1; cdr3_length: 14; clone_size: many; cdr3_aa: ASSQGKGRQGDGYT
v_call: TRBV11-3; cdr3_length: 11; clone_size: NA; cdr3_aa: ASSLAFSYEQY
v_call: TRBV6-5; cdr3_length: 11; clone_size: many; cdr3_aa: ASTTGGQNIQY
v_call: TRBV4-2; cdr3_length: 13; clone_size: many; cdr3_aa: ASSQDPRGTYEQY
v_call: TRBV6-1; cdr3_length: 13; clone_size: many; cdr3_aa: ASSGGQSSGNTIY
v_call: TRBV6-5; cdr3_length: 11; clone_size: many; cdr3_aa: ASRGEPGNTIY
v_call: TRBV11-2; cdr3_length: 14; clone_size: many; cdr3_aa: ASSLDGAGYQETQY
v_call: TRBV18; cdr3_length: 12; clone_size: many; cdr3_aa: ASSRDRGTGELF
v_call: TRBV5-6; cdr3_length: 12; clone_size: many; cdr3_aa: ASSLDAGVGEAF
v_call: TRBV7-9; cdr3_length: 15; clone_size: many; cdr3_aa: ASSLVRFGREGQPQH
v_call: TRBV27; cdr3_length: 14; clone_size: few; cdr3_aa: ASSLVTGGGGTEAF
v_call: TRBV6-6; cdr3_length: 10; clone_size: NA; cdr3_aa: ASSRRNQPQH